Listed below are T cell receptor beta chains from one sample, sequenced in a study of blood T cell repertoires in COVID-19. Generated by immunoSEQ multiplex PCR, the TCRdb table keeps only in-frame clones and is missing some. This table holds about 220,000 clones, about four fifths found once. Sequenced material: peripheral blood. The source is a woman aged 80 or over with acute or convalescent COVID-19. Both conserved end residues are part of each CDR3. Fields, in order: V gene, D gene, clone size, J gene, CDR3 DNA, CDR3 protein. The D gene is left open where the match is weak. Size is omitted from some rows. Given values are once, few, many or a class for expanded clones.

TRBV6-5,TRBD1,.,TRBJ1-6,TGTGCCAGCCGGGACAGGGGATTTAATTCACCCCTCCACTTT,CASRDRGFNSPLHF
TRBV12-3/TRBV12-4,.,.,TRBJ2-7,TGTGCCAGCAGTTTTAGAAACTCCTACGAGCAGTACTTC,CASSFRNSYEQYF
TRBV11-2,.,.,TRBJ2-2,TGTGCCAGCAGCTTAGGCAACCGGAGAACGAACACCGGGGAGCTGTTTTTT,CASSLGNRRTNTGELFF
TRBV20-1,TRBD1,once,TRBJ1-1,TGCAGTGCTCAGAGGGACAGAGAAGCTTTCTTT,CSAQRDREAFF
TRBV5-6,.,.,TRBJ1-6,TGTGCCAGCAGCGCGAACGCCGGGACATCGAATTCACCCCTCCACTTT,CASSANAGTSNSPLHF
TRBV2,TRBD1,.,TRBJ2-2,TGTGCCAGCACCGTTAGGGGGCCCGGGGAGCTGTTTTTT,CASTVRGPGELFF
TRBV28,.,few,TRBJ1-6,TGTGCCAGCAGCCTAGTTTCGGACACTTCTATAATTCGATCCCTCCACTTT,CASSLVSDTSIIRSLHF
TRBV5-1,TRBD2,.,TRBJ2-3,TGCGCCAGCAGCTTGGATCCAGCGGGGGCCTCAGATACGCAGTATTTT,CASSLDPAGASDTQYF
TRBV7-8,TRBD1,once,TRBJ1-2,TGTGCCAGCAGCCGCCGACAGGGCTATGGCTACACCTTC,CASSRRQGYGYTF
TRBV28,TRBD2,.,TRBJ2-1,TGTGCCAGCAGTCGGACTAGCGGGGGGTCCTACAATGAGCAGTTCTTC,CASSRTSGGSYNEQFF
TRBV27,.,.,TRBJ1-1,TGTGCCAGCAGTTTAGGGAGGGGGGGTAGAACTGAAGCTTTCTTT,CASSLGRGGRTEAFF
TRBV4-3,.,.,TRBJ2-5,TGCGCCAGCAGCCAAGCCCGGGGAGAGACCCAGTACTTC,CASSQARGETQYF
TRBV7-9,.,.,TRBJ1-6,TGTGCCAGCAGCTTGTGGTTGGGCAGGGGTAATTCACCCCTCCACTTT,CASSLWLGRGNSPLHF
TRBV5-1,TRBD1,.,TRBJ1-6,TGCGCCAGCAGCTATACAGGGGGCGACTCACCCCTCCACTTT,CASSYTGGDSPLHF
TRBV20-1,TRBD1,.,TRBJ1-1,TGCAGTGCTAGTAAGAACAGGGGCTACACTGAAGCTTTCTTT,CSASKNRGYTEAFF
TRBV5-5,.,once,TRBJ1-5,TGTGCCAGCAGCTACCACTCCCGGGACACCGAGAACTATAGCAATCAGCCCCAGCATTTT,CASSYHSRDTENYSNQPQHF
TRBV2,TRBD2,once,TRBJ2-2,TGTGCCAGCAGAGACGGACTAGCGGGGAGGGCCGGGGAGCTGTTTTTT,CASRDGLAGRAGELFF
TRBV5-4,TRBD2,.,TRBJ2-7,TGTGCCAGCAGCTTTAATCCGGGGGGGTCCTCCTACGAGCAGTACTTC,CASSFNPGGSSYEQYF
TRBV4-2,TRBD1,.,TRBJ1-1,TGTGCCAGCAGGCGGACAGGGGACACTGAAGCTTTCTTT,CASRRTGDTEAFF
TRBV19,TRBD1,.,TRBJ1-4,TGTGCCAGCCAGGGACAGGCAAATGAAAAACTGTTTTTT,CASQGQANEKLFF
TRBV7-2,TRBD2,.,TRBJ2-1,TGTGCCAGCAGCCCCCCGAGCGGGGGGTTCAGTGAGCAGTTCTTC,CASSPPSGGFSEQFF
TRBV6-2/TRBV6-3,.,.,TRBJ1-5,TGTGCCAGCAGTTACAAAGGGGGAACTCAGCCCCAGCATTTT,CASSYKGGTQPQHF
TRBV7-9,.,once,TRBJ2-1,TGTGCCAGCAGCTCCCTTGGAGGGGGCTCTTCCTACAATGAGCAGTTCTTC,CASSSLGGGSSYNEQFF
TRBV5-1,TRBD1,once,TRBJ1-1,TGCGCCAGCAGCGTGGACAGGGCGGAGACTGAAGCTTTCTTT,CASSVDRAETEAFF
TRBV18,.,.,TRBJ1-6,TGTGCCAGCTCACCGCAGGGTGAAATTTCACCCCTCCACTTT,CASSPQGEISPLHF
TRBV7-9,TRBD2,.,TRBJ2-3,TGTGCCAGCAGCCGATGGGCTAGCGGGGGAGATACGCAGTATTTT,CASSRWASGGDTQYF
TRBV5-1,TRBD1,.,TRBJ1-1,TGCGCCAGCACTCCAGGGGGTAAGGACACTGAAGCTTTCTTT,CASTPGGKDTEAFF
TRBV7-2,.,.,TRBJ1-1,TGTGCCAGCAGCTCTACAGGGTCTGAAGCTTTCTTT,CASSSTGSEAFF
TRBV30,.,few,TRBJ1-2,TGTGCCTGGAGCGCTGGCGGGGGAGGAAATGGCTACACCTTC,CAWSAGGGGNGYTF
TRBV9,TRBD2,.,TRBJ2-1,TGTGCCAGCAGCGTAGACGGGGGGGTCCACAATGAGCAGTTCTTC,CASSVDGGVHNEQFF
TRBV4-2,TRBD2,.,TRBJ2-3,TGTGCCAGCAGCCAAGAGGGCAATAGACTAGCGGGGGGGACAGATACGCAGTATTTT,CASSQEGNRLAGGTDTQYF
TRBV18,TRBD2,.,TRBJ2-5,TGTGCCAGCTCAACGGGAGGGGAAGAGACCCAGTACTTC,CASSTGGEETQYF
TRBV6-2/TRBV6-3,TRBD1,.,TRBJ2-6,TGTGCCAGCAGTTATGAGACAGGGAAAGGCTCTGGGGCCAACGTCCTGACTTTC,CASSYETGKGSGANVLTF
TRBV30,.,.,TRBJ2-2,TGTGCCTGGACGCTTACGGGCGGGGAGCTGTTTTTT,CAWTLTGGELFF
TRBV4-3,.,.,TRBJ2-7,TGCGCCAGCAGCCAAGACCTCATTGGGAGCTCCTACGAGCAGTACTTC,CASSQDLIGSSYEQYF
TRBV5-6,.,few,TRBJ2-5,TGTGCCAGCAGCTTTGGGGCCAGGGGAAAAGAGACCCAGTACTTC,CASSFGARGKETQYF
TRBV10-3,.,.,TRBJ1-1,TGTGCCATCAGTGAACCTGGGCCTAACACTGAAGCTTTCTTT,CAISEPGPNTEAFF
TRBV19,.,once,TRBJ1-2,TGTGCCAGTAGCCGCGGGGCCTATGGCTACACCTTC,CASSRGAYGYTF
TRBV28,TRBD1,.,TRBJ2-7,TGTGCCAGCTACCCGGGACAGGGGAGCCACGAGCAGTACTTC,CASYPGQGSHEQYF
TRBV24-1,.,once,TRBJ2-3,TGTGCCACCAGTGAGCTTGGGGGGACCCCCGGAGATACGCAGTATTTT,CATSELGGTPGDTQYF
TRBV12-1,.,.,TRBJ1-2,TGTGCCAGCAGCTTTTTCCCGGGGGAGGGTCCTGGCTACACCTTC,CASSFFPGEGPGYTF
TRBV6-6,.,.,TRBJ1-3,TGTGCCAGCCTTAGCTCTGGAAACACCATATATTTT,CASLSSGNTIYF
TRBV18,.,.,TRBJ1-3,TGTGCCAGCTCACCACCGGTAGCTGGAAACACCATATATTTT,CASSPPVAGNTIYF
TRBV11-3,TRBD2,.,TRBJ2-5,TGTGCCAGCAGCCGCAGACTAGCGGGGGAAGAGACCCAGTACTTC,CASSRRLAGEETQYF
TRBV11-2,.,.,TRBJ1-3,TGTGCCAGCAGCCCCGGGACATTGAGCTCTGGAAACACCATATATTTT,CASSPGTLSSGNTIYF
TRBV5-4,.,.,TRBJ2-3,TGTGCCAGCAGCTTGGAGCTAACAGATACGCAGTATTTT,CASSLELTDTQYF
TRBV7-9,.,.,TRBJ2-7,TGTGCCAGCAGCACCGGGAAAGGAGGGGTAAACGAGCAGTACTTC,CASSTGKGGVNEQYF
TRBV13,.,few,TRBJ1-4,TGTGCCAGCAGCTTAGGCCTACGGGGGTCGGGTGAAAAACTGTTTTTT,CASSLGLRGSGEKLFF
TRBV3-1/TRBV3-2,.,.,TRBJ2-6,TGTGCCAGCAGCCAAGGGCCCGTGGGGGCGCTTGGGGCCAACGTCCTGACTTTC,CASSQGPVGALGANVLTF
TRBV29-1,.,.,TRBJ1-1,TGCAGCGTTGAATCGCCAGGGACTGAAGCTTTCTTT,CSVESPGTEAFF
TRBV4-1,TRBD1,.,TRBJ1-5,TGCGCCAGCAGCCCTGACAGGGGTGGTAACAATCAGCCCCAGCATTTT,CASSPDRGGNNQPQHF
TRBV7-7,.,few,TRBJ1-2,TGTGCTAGCAGCCCCAACAGGGATGGCTACACTTTC,CASSPNRDGYTF
TRBV28,.,.,TRBJ2-3,TGTGCCAGCAGTTTATGGGGGGCCTCATCTAGCACAGATACGCAGTATTTT,CASSLWGASSSTDTQYF
TRBV18,.,.,TRBJ1-3,TGTGCCAGCTCACCCGCAGGAGGATTCTCTGGAAACACCATATATTTT,CASSPAGGFSGNTIYF
TRBV19,.,.,TRBJ1-3,TGTGCCAGTAGGCGACAGCAATTCTCTGGAAACACCATATATTTT,CASRRQQFSGNTIYF
TRBV7-2,TRBD2,.,TRBJ2-2,TGTGCCAGCAGCTTAGCGCTGGTAGCGGGGCCTAACACCGGGGAGCTGTTTTTT,CASSLALVAGPNTGELFF
TRBV6-5,TRBD1,.,TRBJ1-1,TGTGCCAGCAGTATTCGGACAGGGGGGAACACTGAAGCTTTCTTT,CASSIRTGGNTEAFF
TRBV11-3,.,.,TRBJ2-2,TGTGCCAGCAGCCCGTTTACGGGGTATGGGGACACCGGGGAGCTGTTTTTT,CASSPFTGYGDTGELFF
TRBV19,.,.,TRBJ2-1,TGTGCCAGTAGTATAGTGCCTCTGAACAAGCAGTTCTTC,CASSIVPLNKQFF
TRBV28,TRBD2,.,TRBJ2-1,TGTGCCAGCAGACCGGGACTAGCGGGGAAAGCGCAGTTCTTC,CASRPGLAGKAQFF